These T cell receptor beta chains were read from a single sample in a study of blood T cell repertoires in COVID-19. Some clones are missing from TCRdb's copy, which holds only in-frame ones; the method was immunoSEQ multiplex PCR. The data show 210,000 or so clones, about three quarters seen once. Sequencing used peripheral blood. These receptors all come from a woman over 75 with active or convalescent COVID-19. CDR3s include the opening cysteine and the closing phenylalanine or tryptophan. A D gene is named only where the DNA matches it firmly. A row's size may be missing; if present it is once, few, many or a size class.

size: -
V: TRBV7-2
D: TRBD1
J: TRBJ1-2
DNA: TGTGCCAGCAGCTTAGACAGGGGGCCCTATGGCTACACCTTC
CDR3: CASSLDRGPYGYTF

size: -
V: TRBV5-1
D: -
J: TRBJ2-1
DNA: TGCGCCAGCAGCGTGTCGGGACACGAGGGAAATGAGCAGTTCTTC
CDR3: CASSVSGHEGNEQFF

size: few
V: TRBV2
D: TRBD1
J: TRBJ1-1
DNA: TGTGCCAGCCGGGGACAGGGATTCGAGAACACTGAAGCTTTCTTT
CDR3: CASRGQGFENTEAFF

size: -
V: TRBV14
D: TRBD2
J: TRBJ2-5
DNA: TGTGCCAGCAGCCTCCCTAGCGGGACCCAGTACTTC
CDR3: CASSLPSGTQYF

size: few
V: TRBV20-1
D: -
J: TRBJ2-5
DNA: TGCAGTGCTAGAGAGCGAGAGACCCAGTACTTC
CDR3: CSARERETQYF

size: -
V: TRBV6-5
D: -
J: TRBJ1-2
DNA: TGTGCCAGCAGTTACCGGGCGGGCGGGGGCACCTTC
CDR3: CASSYRAGGGTF

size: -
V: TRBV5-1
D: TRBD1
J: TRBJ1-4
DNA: TGCGCCAGCAGCTTGGCGAGACAGGGGGAAAAACTGTTTTTT
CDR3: CASSLARQGEKLFF

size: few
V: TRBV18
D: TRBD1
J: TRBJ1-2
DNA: TGTGCCAGCTCACCCCTACAGGGGGCCCCTAACTATGGCTACACCTTC
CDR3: CASSPLQGAPNYGYTF

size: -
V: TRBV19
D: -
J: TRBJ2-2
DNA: TGTGCCAGTAGTATAGAAAGATCAGGTGGCACCGGGGAGCTGTTTTTT
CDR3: CASSIERSGGTGELFF

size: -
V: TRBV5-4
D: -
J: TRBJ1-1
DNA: TGTGCCAGCAGCCCCTCGCCTCGGGAGGACACTGAAGCTTTCTTT
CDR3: CASSPSPREDTEAFF

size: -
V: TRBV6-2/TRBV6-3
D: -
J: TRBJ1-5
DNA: TGTGCCAGCAGTTATCAGGGATCGGGTCAGCCCCAGCATTTT
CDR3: CASSYQGSGQPQHF

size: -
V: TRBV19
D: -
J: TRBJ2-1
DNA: TGTGCCAGTGGACAGCGATACAATGAGCAGTTCTTC
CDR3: CASGQRYNEQFF

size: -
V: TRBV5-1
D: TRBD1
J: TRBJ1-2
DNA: TGCGCCAGCAGCATCCCGGGACAGCTATATGGCTACACCTTC
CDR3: CASSIPGQLYGYTF

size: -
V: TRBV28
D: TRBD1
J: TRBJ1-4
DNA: TGTGCCAGCAGAGGGGGGACAGGCGGTGGGAAACTGTTTTTT
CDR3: CASRGGTGGGKLFF

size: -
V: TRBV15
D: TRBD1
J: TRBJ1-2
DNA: TGTGCCACCAGCAGCCGGAAGGGGGCGGACTATGGCTACACCTTC
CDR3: CATSSRKGADYGYTF

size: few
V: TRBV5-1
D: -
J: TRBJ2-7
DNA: TGCGCCAGCAGCGACCAGGGTTACGAGCAGTACTTC
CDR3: CASSDQGYEQYF

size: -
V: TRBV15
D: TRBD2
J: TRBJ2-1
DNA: TGTGCCACCTCACTAGGCGGGACTAGAATTCGTGAGCAGTTCTTC
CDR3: CATSLGGTRIREQFF

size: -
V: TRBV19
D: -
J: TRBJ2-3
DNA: TGTGCCAGTAGTACGACTGGTCCCCGGGATACGCAGTATTTT
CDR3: CASSTTGPRDTQYF

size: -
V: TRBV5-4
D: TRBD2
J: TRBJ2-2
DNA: TGTGCCAGCAGCTTGGGACTAGCGGGGCAGACCGGGGAGCTGTTTTTT
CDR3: CASSLGLAGQTGELFF

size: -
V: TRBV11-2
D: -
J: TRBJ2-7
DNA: TGTGCCAGCAGCTTAGGCCAGATCTCCTACGAGCAGTACTTC
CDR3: CASSLGQISYEQYF

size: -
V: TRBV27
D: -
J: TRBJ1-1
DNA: TGTGCCAGCAGTTTTGAGGGATTGAACACTGAAGCTTTCTTT
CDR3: CASSFEGLNTEAFF

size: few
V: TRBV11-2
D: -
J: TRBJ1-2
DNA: TGTGCCAGCAGCCCAGAACGACGGGGAGACTATGGCTACACCTTC
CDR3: CASSPERRGDYGYTF

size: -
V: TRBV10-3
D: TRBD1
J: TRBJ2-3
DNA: TGTGCCATCAGTGAGGGGGACAGAGGCACAGATACGCAGTATTTT
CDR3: CAISEGDRGTDTQYF

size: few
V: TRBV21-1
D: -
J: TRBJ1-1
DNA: TGTGCCAGCAGCACGCGAGGAGGGATGAACACTGAAGCTTTCTTT
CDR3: CASSTRGGMNTEAFF

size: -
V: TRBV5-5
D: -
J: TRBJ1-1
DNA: TGTGCCAGCAGCCAAGTCTCAGGGGAAGCTTTCTTT
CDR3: CASSQVSGEAFF

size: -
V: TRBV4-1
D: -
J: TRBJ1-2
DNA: TGCGCCAGCAGCCATACAGGGTCTAACTATGGCTACACCTTC
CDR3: CASSHTGSNYGYTF

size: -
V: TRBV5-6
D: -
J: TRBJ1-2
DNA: TGTGCCAGCAGCTTGCATGCCACGGACTATGGCTACACCTTC
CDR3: CASSLHATDYGYTF

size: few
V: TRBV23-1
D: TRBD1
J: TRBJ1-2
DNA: TGCGCCAGCAGTCAATCTCCGGACAGGATCCCTTATGGCTACACCTTC
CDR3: CASSQSPDRIPYGYTF

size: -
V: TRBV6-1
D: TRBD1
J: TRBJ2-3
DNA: TGTGCCAGCAGTGAAGCGACGGGACAGGGCTATACAGATACGCAGTATTTT
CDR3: CASSEATGQGYTDTQYF

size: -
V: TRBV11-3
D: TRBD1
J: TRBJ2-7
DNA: TGTGCCAGCAGCTCCCACAGGGGGGCCTACGAGCAGTACTTC
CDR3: CASSSHRGAYEQYF

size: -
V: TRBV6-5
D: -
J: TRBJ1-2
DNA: TGTGCCAGCAGCACAGGAGACTATGGCTACACCTTC
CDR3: CASSTGDYGYTF

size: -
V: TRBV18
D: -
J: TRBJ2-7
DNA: TGTGCCAGCTCACCACCGGGCAAGTGGGAGCAGTACTTC
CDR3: CASSPPGKWEQYF

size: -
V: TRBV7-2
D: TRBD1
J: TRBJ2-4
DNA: TGTGCCAGCAGCGTCCCAGGGGGTAAAAACATTCAGTACTTC
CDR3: CASSVPGGKNIQYF

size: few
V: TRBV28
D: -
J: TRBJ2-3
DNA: TGTGCCAGTAGCTCCCCGCCGGATACGCAGTATTTT
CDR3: CASSSPPDTQYF

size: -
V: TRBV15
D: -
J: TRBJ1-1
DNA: TGTGCCACCAGCAGACAAGGCGGGGGGAACACTGAAGCTTTCTTT
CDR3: CATSRQGGGNTEAFF

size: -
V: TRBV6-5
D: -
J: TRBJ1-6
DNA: TGTGCCAGCGCGGATTATAATTCACCCCTCCACTTT
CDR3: CASADYNSPLHF

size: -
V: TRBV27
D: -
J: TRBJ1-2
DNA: TGTGCCAGCAGACCGAGGTACGGTGGCTACACCTTC
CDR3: CASRPRYGGYTF

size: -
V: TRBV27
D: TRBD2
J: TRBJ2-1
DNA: TGTGCCAGCAGTGAAACTAGCGGGGGGAACAATGAGCAGTTCTTC
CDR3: CASSETSGGNNEQFF

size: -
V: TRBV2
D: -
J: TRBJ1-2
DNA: TGTGCCAGCAGTGCGACAGCGAACTATGGCTACACCTTC
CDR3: CASSATANYGYTF

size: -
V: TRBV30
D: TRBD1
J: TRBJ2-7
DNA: TGTGCCTGGAGTGTACAGGGGGCGGGAGAGCAGTACTTC
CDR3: CAWSVQGAGEQYF

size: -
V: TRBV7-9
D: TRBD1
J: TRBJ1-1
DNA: TGTGCCAGCAGCCTCGGGACAGGGATGGACACTGAAGCTTTCTTT
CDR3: CASSLGTGMDTEAFF

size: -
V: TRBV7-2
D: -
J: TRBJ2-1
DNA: TGTGCCAGCAGCTTAGGTCTAGTTGGTAATGAGCAGTTCTTC
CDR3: CASSLGLVGNEQFF

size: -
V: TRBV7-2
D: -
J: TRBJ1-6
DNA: TGTGCTAGCGGCGGGAATTCACCCCTCCACTTT
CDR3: CASGGNSPLHF

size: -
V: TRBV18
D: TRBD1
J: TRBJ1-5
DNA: TGTGCCAGCTCGGGGACGACAGGGGTCGGCAATCAGCCCCAGCATTTT
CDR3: CASSGTTGVGNQPQHF

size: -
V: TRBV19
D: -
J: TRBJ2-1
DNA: TGTGCCAGTAGTAATGGACAATACAATGAGCAGTTCTTC
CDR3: CASSNGQYNEQFF

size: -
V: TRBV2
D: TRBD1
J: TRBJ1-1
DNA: TGTGCCAGCAGTCAGGACAGGGGAACTGAAGCTTTCTTT
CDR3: CASSQDRGTEAFF

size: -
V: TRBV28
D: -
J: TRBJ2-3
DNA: TGTGCCAGCAGTCGAAGGATGGAGGCAGATACGCAGTATTTT
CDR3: CASSRRMEADTQYF

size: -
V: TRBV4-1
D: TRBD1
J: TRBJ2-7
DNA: TGCGCCAGCAGCCGCGGACAGGGGTCGATTTACGAGCAGTACTTC
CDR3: CASSRGQGSIYEQYF

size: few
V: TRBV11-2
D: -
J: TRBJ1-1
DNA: TGTGCCAGCAGCCAACAGGGGAACACTGAAGCTTTCTTT
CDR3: CASSQQGNTEAFF

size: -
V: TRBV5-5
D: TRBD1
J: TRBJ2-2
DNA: TGTGCCAGCAATCTGGGGGGGACAGGGACCGGGGAGCTGTTTTTT
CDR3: CASNLGGTGTGELFF

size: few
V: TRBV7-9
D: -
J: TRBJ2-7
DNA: TGTGCCAGCAGCAATAGCGGTGCTCTCTACGAGCAGTACTTC
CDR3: CASSNSGALYEQYF

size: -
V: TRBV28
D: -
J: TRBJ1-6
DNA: TGTGCCAGCAGTTTGGAGTTCCGTTCACCCCTCCACTTT
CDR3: CASSLEFRSPLHF

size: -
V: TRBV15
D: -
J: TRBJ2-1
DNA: TGTGCCACCAGCAGAGTTTACGGCAATGAGCAGTTCTTC
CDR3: CATSRVYGNEQFF

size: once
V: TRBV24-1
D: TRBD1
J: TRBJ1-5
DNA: TGTGCCACCAGTGAACGAGGGGGCAGCTATCAGCCCCAGCATTTT
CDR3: CATSERGGSYQPQHF

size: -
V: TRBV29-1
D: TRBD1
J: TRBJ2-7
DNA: TGCAGCGTTGAACCGGGACAGGGGGCCGAGCAGTACTTC
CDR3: CSVEPGQGAEQYF

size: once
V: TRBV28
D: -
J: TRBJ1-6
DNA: TGTGCCAGCAGTTTATCCAGCCTCGGGGTCTATAATTCACCCCTCCACTTT
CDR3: CASSLSSLGVYNSPLHF

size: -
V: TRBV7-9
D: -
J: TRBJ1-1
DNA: TGTGCCAGCAGCTTGGCAGGGGATCCTGAAGCTTTCTTT
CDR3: CASSLAGDPEAFF

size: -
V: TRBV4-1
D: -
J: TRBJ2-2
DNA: TGCGCCAGCAGCCAGCGCTGGTACGGGGAGCTGTTTTTT
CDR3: CASSQRWYGELFF

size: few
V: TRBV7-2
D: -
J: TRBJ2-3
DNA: TGTGCCAGCAGCCGTTCGCGGGGCACAGATACGCAGTATTTT
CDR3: CASSRSRGTDTQYF